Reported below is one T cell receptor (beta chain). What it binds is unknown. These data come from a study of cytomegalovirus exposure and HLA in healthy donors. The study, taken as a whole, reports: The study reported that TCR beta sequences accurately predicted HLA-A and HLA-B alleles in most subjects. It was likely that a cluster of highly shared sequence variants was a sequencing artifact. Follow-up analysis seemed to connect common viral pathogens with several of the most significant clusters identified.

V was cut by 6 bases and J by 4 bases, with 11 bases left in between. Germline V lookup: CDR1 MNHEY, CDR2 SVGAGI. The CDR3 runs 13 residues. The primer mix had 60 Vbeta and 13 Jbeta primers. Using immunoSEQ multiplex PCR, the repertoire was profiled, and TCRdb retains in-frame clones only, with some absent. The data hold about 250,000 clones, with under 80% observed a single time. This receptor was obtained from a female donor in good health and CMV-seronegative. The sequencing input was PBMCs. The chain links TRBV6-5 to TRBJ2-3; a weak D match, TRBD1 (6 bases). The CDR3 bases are TGTGCCAGCAGGGACACAGGGTCAGATACGCAGTATTTT. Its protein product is CASRDTGSDTQYF.